Below are 32 T cell receptor beta chains sequenced from a single sample in a study of T cell responses to AZD1222 COVID-19 vaccine. Clones were sequenced by immunoSEQ multiplex PCR, and TCRdb holds only the in-frame ones, with some missing. Of around 120,000 clones detected, 85% to 95% appear once; the ten largest clones hold 5%. The sample in question was peripheral blood, obtained 28 days after the second AZD1222 dose. These receptors all stem from an adult who received the AZD1222 COVID-19 vaccine.

This clone qualifies as large. In DNA form, the CDR3 reads TGTGCCACCAGCAGGTTAGCGGGAGGCTACGAGCAGTACTTC. Encoded protein: CATSRLAGGYEQYF. This chain links TRBV15 with TRBJ2-7, with 10 positions matching TRBD2. The CDR3 is 14 residues long. J lost 3 bases, V lost 3 bases, and 2 bases had no gene match. Per germline, CDR1 LNHNV and CDR2 YYDKDF (reference sequence).

This clone has a single count. This chain links TRBV2 with TRBJ1-1, with D uncertain. V was cut by 6 bases and J by 2 bases, with 16 bases left in between. This CDR3 is 15 amino acids long. Germline lookup yields CDR1 SNHLY and CDR2 FYNNEI. The CDR3 sequence: CASSRSRTGNTEAFF. CDR3 bases: TGTGCCAGCAGCCGGTCTCGGACCGGCAACACTGAAGCTTTCTTT.

This chain joins TRBV24-1 and TRBJ2-5; unclear D gene. Per the germline V gene, CDR1 is KGHDR and CDR2 is SFDVKD. Trimming removed 3 bases at V and 0 bases at J, with 25 bases between. This CDR3 has 20 residues. CDR3 amino acids: CATSDPYTLTETHNQETQYF. The CDR3 coding sequence is TGTGCCACCAGTGATCCCTATACCCTAACAGAAACTCACAACCAAGAGACCCAGTACTTC.

In this sample, this clone turned up once. The chain employs TRBV6-5 and TRBJ1-3, with D perhaps TRBD1 (5 bases). Germline V lookup: CDR1 MNHEY, CDR2 SVGAGI. Trimming left V 0 bases short and J 4 bases short, with 13 bases between. CDR3 length: 16 amino acids. DNA for the CDR3: TGTGCCAGCAGTTACTCAGAGGTGGCAGGGGGAAACACCATATATTTT. As protein: CASSYSEVAGGNTIYF.

The chain employs TRBV5-1 and TRBJ2-1; 8 nucleotides match TRBD2. CDR3 length: 15 amino acids. The trim removed 4 bases at V and 5 bases at J, leaving 8 bases unmatched. Looked up from germline, CDR1 is SGHRS and CDR2 is YFSETQ. The DNA of the CDR3 is TGCGCCAGCAGCCTGGGACTAGATCCGAACAATGAGCAGTTCTTC. Its protein product is CASSLGLDPNNEQFF.

This rearrangement joins TRBV19 to TRBJ1-1; TRBD1 is a possible D gene (6 bases). Trimming removed 0 bases at V and 1 base at J, with 9 bases between. This CDR3 contains 15 residues. Germline V CDR1 and CDR2: LNHDA, SQIVND (reference sequence). The CDR3 bases are TGTGCCAGTAGTATAGATCGGGGGGCGAACACTGAAGCTTTCTTT. This gives the protein CASSIDRGANTEAFF. The variable domain in full, with the rest retrieved from reference TRBV19 and TRBJ1-1, is DGGITQSPKYLFRKEGQNVTLSCEQNLNHDAMYWYRQDPGQGLRLIYYSQIVNDFQKGDIAEGYSVSREKKESFPLTVTSAQKNPTAFYLCASSIDRGANTEAFFGQGTRLTVV.

The chain carries TRBV19 and TRBJ1-2, with D hard to call. Germline CDR1 reads LNHDA; CDR2 reads SQIVND (reference sequence). The CDR3 has 12 amino acids. V dropped 8 bases and J dropped 7 bases, with 14 bases sitting between them. CDR3 in amino acids: CASVEGLGGYTF. For the CDR3, the DNA is TGTGCCAGTGTCGAGGGTCTTGGTGGCTACACCTTC.

The chain employs TRBV5-4 and TRBJ2-1, with 10 bases matching TRBD1. From germline, CDR1 is SGHNT and CDR2 YYREEE (reference sequence). The CDR3 runs to 16 residues. Trimming took 2 bases from V and 9 from J; bases not matched to a gene: 11. In nucleotides, the CDR3 is TGTGCCAGCAGCTTAGAGACAGGGGGCAGGGGGAGTGAGCAGTTCTTC. Translation: CASSLETGGRGSEQFF.

Turning to this clone: The sample contains more than one DNA sequence encoding this CDR3. The chain uses TRBV5-1 and TRBJ1-4, with D possibly matching TRBD1 (6 bases). The CDR3 sequence is 16 residues long. V was trimmed by 5 bases and J by 8 bases, leaving 22 bases between them. Germline values: CDR1 SGHRS, CDR2 YFSETQ. CDR3 bases: TGCGCCAGCAGTCTTACACAGGGAAGGGTTTGGGAAAAACTGTTTTTT. It is translated as CASSLTQGRVWEKLFF. The full variable domain, with the rest looked up from reference TRBV5-1 and TRBJ1-4, is KAGVTQTPRYLIKTRGQQVTLSCSPISGHRSVSWYQQTPGQGLQFLFEYFSETQRNKGNFPGRFSGRQFSNSRSEMNVSTLELGDSALYLCASSLTQGRVWEKLFFGSGTQLSVL.

This chain connects TRBV7-2 to TRBJ1-2; D is perhaps TRBD1 (5 bases). V dropped 6 bases and J dropped 2 bases, with 19 bases sitting between them. This CDR3 comprises 16 residues. Germline V lookup: CDR1 SGHTA, CDR2 FQGNSA. The CDR3 protein is CASRRDGGAGNYGYTF. CDR3 bases: TGTGCCAGCAGGAGGGACGGTGGTGCGGGAAACTATGGCTACACCTTC.

This chain links TRBV11-2 with TRBJ2-5; 7 bases are a match to TRBD1. The CDR3 runs 13 residues. CDR1 and CDR2 (germline): SGHAT, FQNNGV. V lost 5 bases, J lost 2 bases, and 2 bases stayed unmatched. The chain's CDR3 is CASSQGDQETQYF. The CDR3, as DNA: TGTGCCAGCAGCCAGGGGGATCAAGAGACCCAGTACTTC.

The rearrangement links TRBV7-9 to TRBJ2-4; D is possibly TRBD1 (5 bases). V was shortened by 5 bases and J by 7 bases, with 12 bases between the two germline ends. The CDR3 extends over 13 amino acids. Per germline, CDR1 SEHNR and CDR2 FQNEAQ (reference sequence). CDR3 region: CASSGKSGNIQYF. CDR3 DNA sequence: TGTGCCAGCAGCGGAAAGTCAGGGAACATTCAGTACTTC.

The chain joins TRBV15 to TRBJ2-5; weak D call: TRBD1 (6 bases). V was shortened by 1 base and J by 3 bases, with 9 bases between the two germline ends. Germline V gene lookup returns CDR1 LNHNV and CDR2 YYDKDF (reference sequence). The CDR3 is 14 residues long. The CDR3, as DNA: TGTGCCACCAGCAGAGGGCGGACAGAAGAGACCCAGTACTTC. As protein: CATSRGRTEETQYF.

The chain combines TRBV4-3 with TRBJ2-7, with D possibly TRBD2 on 5 matching bases. The V end lost 0 bases, the J end lost 7 bases, and 19 bases lay between the germline ends. From germline, CDR1 is LGHNA and CDR2 YSLEER. This CDR3 is 16 amino acids long. The CDR3 spells CASSQDRGRGGGEQYF. DNA for the CDR3: TGCGCCAGCAGCCAAGATCGAGGACGGGGTGGTGGAGAGCAGTACTTC.

The V gene is TRBV20-1, the J gene TRBJ2-7; D uncertain. Trimming pared 3 bases from V and 3 bases from J, leaving 15 bases between. Germline V gene data show CDR1 as DFQATT and CDR2 as SNEGSKA (reference sequence). The CDR3 extends over 14 amino acids. CDR3: CSASIGLVGYEQYF. CDR3 coding DNA: TGCAGTGCTAGTATAGGTCTAGTGGGCTACGAGCAGTACTTC.

This chain links TRBV12-3 or TRBV12-4 with TRBJ1-3; D remains unclear. The CDR3 runs 13 residues. Trimming pared 6 bases from V and 4 bases from J, leaving 10 bases between. CDR3 sequence reads: CASSAYGGNTIYF. The CDR3 DNA is TGTGCCAGCAGCGCCTACGGCGGAAACACCATATATTTT.

The V call is TRBV9, the J call TRBJ1-1, with D unresolved. Germline V gene lookup returns CDR1 SGDLS and CDR2 YYNGEE. The CDR3 is made up of 15 amino acids. With 4 bases removed from V and 4 bases from J, the gap between germline ends came to 17 bases. This CDR3 reads CASSPLTRVITEAFF. CDR3 sequence (DNA): TGTGCCAGCAGCCCCTTAACAAGGGTTATCACTGAAGCTTTCTTT.

About this clone itself: One junction end does not reproduce the germline sequence, and a read error may be involved. This chain joins TRBV27 and TRBJ2-5; D ambiguous. This CDR3 comprises 13 residues. The germline CDR1 and CDR2 sequences are MNHEY and SMNVEV (reference sequence). In nucleotides, the CDR3 is TGTGCCAGCAGTTGGACGGTCCAAGGGACCCAGTACTTC. Encoded protein: CASSWTVQGTQYF.

The rearrangement joins TRBV7-9 to TRBJ1-2; D perhaps matches TRBD1 (5 bases). CDR3 length: 16 residues. V gave up 0 bases and J gave up 0 bases, with 11 bases separating them. Germline CDR1 reads SEHNR; CDR2 reads FQNEAQ (reference sequence). The CDR3 nucleotides are TGTGCCAGCAGCTTAGCGTCACACAGGACTAACTATGGCTACACCTTC. It specifies CASSLASHRTNYGYTF.

The V and J genes are TRBV28 and TRBJ1-5; tentative D call: TRBD1 (6 bases). Germline CDR1 and CDR2: MDHEN and SYDVKM. Trimming removed 3 bases from V and 2 bases from J, with 11 bases in between. This CDR3 spans 15 amino acids. The CDR3 sequence: CASSLYREGNQPQHF. The CDR3 bases are TGTGCCAGCAGTTTGTACAGGGAAGGCAATCAGCCCCAGCATTTT.

This clone was recorded a few times. The CDR3: CASSATASGRGEQYF. The CDR3 DNA is TGTGCCAGCAGCGCTACGGCTAGCGGGCGAGGGGAGCAGTACTTC. The chain couples TRBV7-2 to TRBJ2-7, with 8 bases lining up with TRBD2. Germline-derived CDR1 and CDR2 are SGHTA and FQGNSA. J lost 7 bases, V lost 5 bases, and 13 bases had no gene match. The CDR3 loop spans 15 amino acids.

This rearrangement joins TRBV3-1 (or the pseudogene TRBV3-2) to TRBJ1-2, with TRBD1 as a possible D gene (5 bases). The V gene's germline CDR1 is LGHDT and CDR2 YNNKEL (reference sequence). V lost 2 bases and J 4 bases, leaving 17 bases between the germline ends. This CDR3 comprises 16 residues. The CDR3 nucleotides read TGTGCCAGCAGCCAAAAAGAAGGGGATCTTCCCTATGGCTACACCTTC. It translates to CASSQKEGDLPYGYTF.

The chain joins TRBV4-3 to TRBJ2-3; D is unresolved. This CDR3 spans 17 amino acids. From germline, CDR1 is LGHNA and CDR2 YSLEER. V lost 0 bases to trimming and J lost 2 bases, with 15 bases between them. DNA of the CDR3: TGCGCCAGCAGCCAAGAGATGACACCGAGATTCACAGATACGCAGTATTTT. Its protein product is CASSQEMTPRFTDTQYF.

The chain couples TRBV5-1 to TRBJ2-1; 9 positions agree with TRBD2. The ends lost 4 bases at V and 5 bases at J; junction bases unmatched: 7. This CDR3 spans 15 amino acids. Germline V CDR1 and CDR2: SGHRS, YFSETQ. DNA for the CDR3: TGCGCCAGCAGCCAGACTAGCGGTCAGGACAATGAGCAGTTCTTC. It yields the protein CASSQTSGQDNEQFF.

The chain carries TRBV5-1 and TRBJ1-2; no firm D call. The CDR3 sequence is 14 residues long. Germline loops: CDR1 SGHRS, CDR2 YFSETQ. The V gene lost 1 base and the J gene lost 4 bases, with 11 bases spanning the gap. Written as DNA, the CDR3 is TGCGCCAGCAGCTTGAAACTGGACGGCTATGGCTACACCTTC. Its protein is CASSLKLDGYGYTF.

The chain combines TRBV6-1 with TRBJ1-2; D call uncertain. The germline gives CDR1 MNHNS, CDR2 SASEGT. The CDR3 contains 13 residues. V lost 2 bases and J lost 8, with 12 bases in between. The chain's CDR3 is CASSESGPYGYTF. CDR3 nucleotide sequence: TGTGCCAGCAGTGAATCTGGCCCCTACGGCTACACCTTC.

This sequence joins TRBV10-1 and TRBJ2-1; possible D gene TRBD1, 6 bases. CDR1 is WNHNN, CDR2 SYGVQD, per germline (reference sequence). Trimming pared 3 bases from V and 7 bases from J, leaving 13 bases between. The CDR3 has 14 amino acids. The CDR3 DNA follows: TGCGCCAGCAGTGATGGGGGCGTAGGGAATGAGCAGTTCTTC. Protein sequence: CASSDGGVGNEQFF.

J is TRBJ1-3 and V is TRBV5-1; D is undetermined. The CDR3 spans 15 residues. Germline-derived CDR1 and CDR2 are SGHRS and YFSETQ. Trimming stripped 4 bases from V and 0 bases from J, with 11 bases between. The CDR3 loop reads CASSRWPSSGNTIYF. The CDR3 coding sequence is TGCGCCAGCAGCAGGTGGCCGAGCTCTGGAAACACCATATATTTT.

V and J are TRBV6-1 and TRBJ1-5; D ambiguous. The V end lost 2 bases, the J end lost 3 bases, and 11 bases lay between the germline ends. In germline, CDR1 is MNHNS, CDR2 SASEGT. This CDR3 spans 15 amino acids. The CDR3 sequence is CASSELGNNNQPQHF. The CDR3 DNA reads TGTGCCAGCAGTGAATTGGGGAACAACAATCAGCCCCAGCATTTT.

This chain's CDR3 is CASSEGAGAGANVLTF. CDR3 coding DNA: TGTGCCAGCAGTGAAGGGGCGGGGGCTGGGGCCAACGTCCTGACTTTC. The chain uses TRBV6-1 and TRBJ2-6; 7 nucleotides align to TRBD2. The V and J ends lost 1 base and 2 bases, in that order; junction bases with no gene match: 2. Per germline, CDR1 MNHNS and CDR2 SASEGT. The CDR3 extends over 16 amino acids.

The chain carries TRBV6-2 or TRBV6-3 and TRBJ2-3; 7 bases match TRBD2. Germline values: CDR1 MNHEY, CDR2 SVGEGT. The CDR3 sequence is 14 residues long. Trimming at V came to 4 bases and at J to 3 bases, leaving 4 bases not matched to a gene. CDR3: CASSSERGTDTQYF. The CDR3 bases are TGTGCCAGCAGTTCGGAGCGGGGTACAGATACGCAGTATTTT.

The chain carries TRBV7-2 and TRBJ2-3, with TRBD2 matching over 13 bases. The CDR3 sequence is 16 residues long. Per germline, CDR1 SGHTA and CDR2 FQGNSA. Losses at the gene ends were 4 bases for V and 2 bases for J; bases not matched to a gene: 3. The chain's CDR3 is CASSSGLAGHTDTQYF. DNA of the CDR3: TGTGCCAGCAGCTCGGGACTAGCGGGACACACAGATACGCAGTATTTT.